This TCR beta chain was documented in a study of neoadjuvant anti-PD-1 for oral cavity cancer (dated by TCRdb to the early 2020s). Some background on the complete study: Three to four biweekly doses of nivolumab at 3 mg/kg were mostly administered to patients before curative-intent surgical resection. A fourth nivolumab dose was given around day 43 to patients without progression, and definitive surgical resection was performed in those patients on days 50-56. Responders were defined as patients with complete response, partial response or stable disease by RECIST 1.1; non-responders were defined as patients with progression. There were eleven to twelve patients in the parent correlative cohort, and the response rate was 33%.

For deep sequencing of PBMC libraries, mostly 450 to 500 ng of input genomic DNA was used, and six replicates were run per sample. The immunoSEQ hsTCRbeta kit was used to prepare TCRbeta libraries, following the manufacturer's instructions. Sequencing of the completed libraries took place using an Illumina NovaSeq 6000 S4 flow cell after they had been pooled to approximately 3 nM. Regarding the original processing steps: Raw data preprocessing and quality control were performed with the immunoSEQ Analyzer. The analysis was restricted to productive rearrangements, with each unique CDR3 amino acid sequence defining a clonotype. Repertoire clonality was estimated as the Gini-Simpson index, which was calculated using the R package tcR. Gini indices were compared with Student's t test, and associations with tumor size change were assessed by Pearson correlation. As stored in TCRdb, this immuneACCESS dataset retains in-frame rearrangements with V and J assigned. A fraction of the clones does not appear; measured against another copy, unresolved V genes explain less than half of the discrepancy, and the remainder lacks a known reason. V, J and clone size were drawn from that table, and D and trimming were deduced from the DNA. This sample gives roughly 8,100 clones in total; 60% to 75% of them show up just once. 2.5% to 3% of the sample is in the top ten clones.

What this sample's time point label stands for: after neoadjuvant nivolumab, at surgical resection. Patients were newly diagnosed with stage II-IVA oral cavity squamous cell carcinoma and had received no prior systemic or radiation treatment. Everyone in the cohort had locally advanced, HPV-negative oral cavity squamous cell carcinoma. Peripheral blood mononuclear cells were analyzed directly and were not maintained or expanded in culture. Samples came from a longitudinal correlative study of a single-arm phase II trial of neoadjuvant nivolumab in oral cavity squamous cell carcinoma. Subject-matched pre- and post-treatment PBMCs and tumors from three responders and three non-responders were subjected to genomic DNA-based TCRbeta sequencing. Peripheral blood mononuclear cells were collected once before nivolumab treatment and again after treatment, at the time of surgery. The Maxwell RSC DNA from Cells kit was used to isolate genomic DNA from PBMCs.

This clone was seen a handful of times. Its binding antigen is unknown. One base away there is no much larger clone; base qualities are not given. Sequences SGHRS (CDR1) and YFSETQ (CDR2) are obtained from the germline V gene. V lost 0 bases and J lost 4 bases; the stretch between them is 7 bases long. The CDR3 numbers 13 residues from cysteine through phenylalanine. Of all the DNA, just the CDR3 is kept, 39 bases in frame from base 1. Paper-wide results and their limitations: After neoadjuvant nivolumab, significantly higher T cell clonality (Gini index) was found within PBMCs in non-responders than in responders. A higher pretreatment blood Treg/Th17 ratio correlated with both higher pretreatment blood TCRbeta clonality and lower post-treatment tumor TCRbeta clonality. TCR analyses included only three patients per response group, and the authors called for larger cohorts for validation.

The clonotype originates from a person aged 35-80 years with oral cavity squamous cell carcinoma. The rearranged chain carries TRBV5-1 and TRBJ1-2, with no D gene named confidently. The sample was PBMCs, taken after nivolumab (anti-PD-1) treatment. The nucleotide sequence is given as TGCGCCAGCAGCTTGGAGCGGATCTATGGCTACACCTTC. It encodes CASSLERIYGYTF. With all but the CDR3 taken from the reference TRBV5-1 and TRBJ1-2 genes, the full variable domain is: KAGVTQTPRYLIKTRGQQVTLSCSPISGHRSVSWYQQTPGQGLQFLFEYFSETQRNKGNFPGRFSGRQFSNSRSEMNVSTLELGDSALYLCASSLERIYGYTFGSGTRLTVV.